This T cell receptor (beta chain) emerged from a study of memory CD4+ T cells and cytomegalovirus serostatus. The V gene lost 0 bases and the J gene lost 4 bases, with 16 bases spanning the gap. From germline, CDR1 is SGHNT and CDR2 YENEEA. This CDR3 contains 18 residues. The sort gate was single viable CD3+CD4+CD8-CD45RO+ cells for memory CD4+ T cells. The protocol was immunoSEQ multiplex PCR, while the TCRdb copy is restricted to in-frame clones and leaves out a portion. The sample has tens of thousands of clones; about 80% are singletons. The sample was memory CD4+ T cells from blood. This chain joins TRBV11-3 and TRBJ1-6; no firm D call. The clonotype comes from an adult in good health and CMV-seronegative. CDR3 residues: CASSLDLRGREYNSPLHF. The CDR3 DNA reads TGTGCCAGCAGCTTAGATCTCCGAGGGAGGGAATATAATTCACCCCTCCACTTT.